This T cell receptor (beta chain) was retrieved from a study of blood T cell repertoires in COVID-19. Enrollment of patients from Seattle took place during active infection, with longitudinal follow-up. How the authors handled the data: Quantification of nucleated cells was approximated via reference gene primer amplification. Clones were read by immunoSEQ multiplex PCR, and TCRdb kept only the in-frame ones, dropping some. V and J calls and clone size are those listed in that table; D and trimming were worked out from the DNA. The sample contains 350,000 or so clones, around 87% of which appear only once. Input material: peripheral blood. The sequence was obtained from a woman under 40 with COVID-19, enrolled during active disease.

This CDR3 is CAGGGNNQPQHF. CDR3 sequence (DNA): TGTGCCGGGGGGGGAAACAATCAGCCCCAGCATTTT. This sequence joins TRBV28 and TRBJ1-5, with D possibly being TRBD1 (5 bases). The ends were cut back, 11 bases at V and 3 bases at J, with 11 bases in the middle. This CDR3 is built from 12 residues. Germline CDR1 MDHEN, CDR2 SYDVKM.